This TCR beta chain was obtained from a study of T cells in Graves' hyperthyroidism and ophthalmopathy. Points from the study as a whole: Most thyroid clonotypes expanded above 0.001 were also detected in blood. The model anticipated ophthalmopathy a median about 7 months pre-onset. Classification by a 13 V-J model distinguished ophthalmopathy from stable hyperthyroidism.

Researchers amplified the TCR beta CDR3 regions from RNA transcripts. The HTBI primer set drove a first-round RT-PCR of the TCR CDR3. TCRdb processed the multiplex PCR reads anew with MiXCR; each CDR3 protein has one entry. This table has about 200,000 distinct CDR3 sequences, roughly a sixth appearing once. This clonotype was detected ten times or more. What it binds is not known. PBMCs were obtained from about 9 ml fresh peripheral blood. The material sequenced was blood. The receptor was isolated from a woman between 50 and 59 years old with Graves' hyperthyroidism.

The CDR3 DNA is TGTGCCAGCAGCTTACACGGGGACTACAATGAGCAGTTCTTC. Its protein is CASSLHGDYNEQFF. V usage is TRBV7-9 and J usage is TRBJ2-1; D might be TRBD2 (5 bases). The CDR3 consists of 14 residues. Germline lookup yields CDR1 SEHNR and CDR2 FQNEAQ (reference sequence). V shed 2 bases and J shed 3 bases, with 8 bases lying between them. Filled out from reference TRBV7-9 and TRBJ2-1, the complete variable domain reads DTGVSQNPRHKITKRGQNVTFRCDPISEHNRLYWYRQTLGQGPEFLTYFQNEAQLEKSRLLSDRFSAERPKGSFSTLEIQRTEQGDSAMYLCASSLHGDYNEQFFGPGTRLTVL.